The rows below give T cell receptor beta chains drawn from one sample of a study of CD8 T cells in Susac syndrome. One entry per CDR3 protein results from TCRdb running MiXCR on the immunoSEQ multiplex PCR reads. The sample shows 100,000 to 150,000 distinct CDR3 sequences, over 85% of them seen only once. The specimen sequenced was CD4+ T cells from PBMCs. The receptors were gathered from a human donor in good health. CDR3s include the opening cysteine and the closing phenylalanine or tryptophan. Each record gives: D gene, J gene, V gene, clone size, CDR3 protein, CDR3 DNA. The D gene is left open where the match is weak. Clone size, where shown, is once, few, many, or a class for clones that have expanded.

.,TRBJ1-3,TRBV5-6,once,CASSYATGRSENTIYF,TGTGCCAGCAGCTACGCCACGGGACGGTCTGAAAACACCATATATTTT
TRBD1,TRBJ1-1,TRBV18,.,CASTDRVGEAFF,TGTGCCAGCACAGACAGGGTTGGTGAAGCTTTCTTT
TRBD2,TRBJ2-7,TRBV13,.,CASKKRLASTYEQYF,TGTGCCAGCAAAAAGAGACTAGCGAGCACCTACGAGCAGTACTTC
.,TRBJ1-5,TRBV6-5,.,CASSYSITEPQHF,TGTGCCAGCAGTTACTCGATAACCGAGCCCCAGCATTTT
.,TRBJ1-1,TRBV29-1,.,CSVDRRTTGLNTEAFF,TGCAGCGTTGACCGGAGAACGACAGGTTTGAACACTGAAGCTTTCTTT
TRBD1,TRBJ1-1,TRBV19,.,CASSLPGTGIGEAFF,TGTGCCAGTAGCTTACCCGGGACAGGGATTGGAGAAGCTTTCTTT
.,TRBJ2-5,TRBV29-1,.,CSVNTDYPTGTQYF,TGCAGCGTTAACACCGACTACCCCACGGGGACCCAGTACTTC
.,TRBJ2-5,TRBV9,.,CASSDWTEETQYF,TGTGCCAGCAGCGATTGGACAGAAGAGACCCAGTACTTC
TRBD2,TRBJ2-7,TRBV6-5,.,CASSYLIGTSGSYEQYF,TGTGCCAGCAGTTACCTAATTGGGACTAGCGGGAGCTACGAGCAGTACTTC
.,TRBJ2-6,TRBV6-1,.,CASSPLDAGSRSPGANVLTF,TGTGCCAGCAGTCCTTTAGACGCAGGGAGCCGCTCTCCTGGGGCCAACGTCCTGACTTTC
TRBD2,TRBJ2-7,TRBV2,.,CASSGGAGPLYEQYF,TGTGCCAGCAGTGGGGGAGCGGGGCCACTTTACGAGCAGTACTTC
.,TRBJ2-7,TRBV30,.,CAWSSHRDGQYF,TGTGCCTGGAGTTCTCACAGGGATGGGCAGTACTTC
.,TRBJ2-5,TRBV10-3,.,CAISEEKGRKETQYF,TGTGCCATCAGTGAGGAGAAGGGAAGGAAGGAGACCCAGTACTTC
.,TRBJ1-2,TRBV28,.,CASTGNSYGYTF,TGTGCCAGCACGGGGAACTCCTATGGCTACACCTTC
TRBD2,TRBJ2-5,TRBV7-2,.,CASSLGGLAGGVTQYF,TGTGCCAGCAGCTTAGGTGGCCTAGCGGGAGGGGTGACCCAGTACTTC
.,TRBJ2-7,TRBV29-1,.,CSVEAGVRESHYEQYF,TGCAGCGTTGAAGCGGGGGTTCGGGAGTCTCATTACGAGCAGTACTTC
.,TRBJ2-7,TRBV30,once,CAESPKRLPPEQYF,TGTGCCGAATCCCCTAAACGGCTACCACCCGAGCAGTACTTC
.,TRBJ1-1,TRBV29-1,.,CSGKQGLTEAFF,TGCAGCGGAAAACAGGGTCTCACTGAAGCTTTCTTT
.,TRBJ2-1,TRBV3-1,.,CASSPGNEQFF,TGTGCCAGCAGTCCGGGCAATGAGCAGTTCTTC
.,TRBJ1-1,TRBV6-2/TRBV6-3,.,CASSRRDQAFF,TGTGCCAGCAGTCGGAGGGACCAAGCTTTCTTT
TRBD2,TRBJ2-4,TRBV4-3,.,CASSPGTSGRRGNIQYF,TGCGCCAGCAGCCCGGGGACTAGCGGGAGAAGGGGGAACATTCAGTACTTC
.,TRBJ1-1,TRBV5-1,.,CASSLAGGSPAFF,TGCGCCAGCAGCTTGGCTGGGGGGAGCCCTGCTTTCTTT
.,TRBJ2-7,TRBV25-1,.,CASSGRVPYEQYF,TGTGCCAGCAGTGGCAGGGTCCCCTACGAGCAGTACTTC
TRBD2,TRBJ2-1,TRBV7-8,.,CASSSTSGASYNEQFF,TGTGCCAGCAGCTCCACTAGCGGTGCCTCCTACAATGAGCAGTTCTTC
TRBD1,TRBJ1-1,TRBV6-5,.,CASSLQGVWHTEAFF,TGTGCCAGCAGCTTACAGGGGGTTTGGCACACTGAAGCTTTCTTT
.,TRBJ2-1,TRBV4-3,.,CASRTGRAGYNEQFF,TGCGCCAGCAGAACAGGGAGGGCCGGCTACAATGAGCAGTTCTTC
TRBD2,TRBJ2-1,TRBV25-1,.,CASSAAGGPIHEQFF,TGTGCCAGCAGTGCAGCGGGAGGGCCTATACATGAGCAGTTCTTC
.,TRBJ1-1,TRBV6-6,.,CASTKGNREAFF,TGTGCCAGCACCAAAGGAAACAGAGAAGCTTTCTTT
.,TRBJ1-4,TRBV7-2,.,CASSTRATNEKLFF,TGTGCCAGCAGCACCAGGGCTACTAATGAAAAACTGTTTTTT
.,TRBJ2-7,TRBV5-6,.,CASSPRSGRNYEQYF,TGTGCCAGCAGCCCTAGGTCGGGGAGGAACTACGAGCAGTACTTC
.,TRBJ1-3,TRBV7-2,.,CASTSGNGNTIYF,TGTGCCAGCACCAGTGGGAATGGAAACACCATATATTTT
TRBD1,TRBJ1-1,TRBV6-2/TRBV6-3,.,CASSIGTGEAFF,TGTGCCAGCAGTATCGGGACAGGGGAAGCTTTCTTT
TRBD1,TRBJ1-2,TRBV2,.,CASSGQGPHYGYTF,TGTGCCAGCAGCGGACAGGGACCCCACTATGGCTACACCTTC
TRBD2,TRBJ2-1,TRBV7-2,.,CASSLALLAGPSEFF,TGTGCCAGCAGCTTAGCGCTACTAGCGGGGCCCTCGGAGTTCTTC
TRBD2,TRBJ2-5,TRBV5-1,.,CASSLTSGRVVETQYF,TGCGCCAGCAGCTTGACTAGCGGGAGGGTCGTGGAGACCCAGTACTTC
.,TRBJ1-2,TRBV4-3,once,CASSQVVGNYGYTF,TGCGCCAGCAGCCAAGTTGTAGGGAATTATGGCTACACCTTC
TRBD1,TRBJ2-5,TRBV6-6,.,CASSYGDRDQETQYF,TGTGCCAGCAGTTATGGAGACAGGGATCAAGAGACCCAGTACTTC
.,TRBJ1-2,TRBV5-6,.,CASSLGQTDYGYTF,TGTGCCAGCAGCTTGGGGCAGACCGACTATGGCTACACCTTC
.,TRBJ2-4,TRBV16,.,CASSQYVERAKNIQYF,TGTGCCAGCAGCCAATATGTAGAGAGAGCAAAAAACATTCAGTACTTC
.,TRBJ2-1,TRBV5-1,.,CASSLVGAIYNEQFF,TGCGCCAGCAGCTTGGTTGGGGCGATCTACAATGAGCAGTTCTTC
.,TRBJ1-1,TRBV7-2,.,CASSLGAGWENTEAFF,TGTGCCAGCAGCTTAGGAGCAGGGTGGGAGAACACTGAAGCTTTCTTT
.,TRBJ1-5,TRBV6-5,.,CASQRGREQPQHF,TGTGCCAGCCAACGGGGGCGCGAACAGCCCCAGCATTTT
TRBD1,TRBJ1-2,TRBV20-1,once,CSVTGTANSGYTF,TGCAGTGTCACAGGGACAGCCAATAGTGGCTACACCTTC
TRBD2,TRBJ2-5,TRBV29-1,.,CSGEGLAGGETQYF,TGCAGCGGAGAAGGACTAGCGGGCGGGGAGACCCAGTACTTC
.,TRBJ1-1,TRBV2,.,CATPGWVTEAFF,TGTGCCACCCCAGGGTGGGTGACTGAAGCTTTCTTT